Below are 26 T cell receptor beta chains sequenced from a single sample in a study of T cell repertoires in cytomegalovirus infection. MiXCR was run by TCRdb on the reads, yielding one entry per CDR3 protein. In the table there are 900,000 to 950,000 distinct CDR3 sequences, more than 25% of which are singletons. For these TCRs, the target antigens are not known. Sequenced material: cultured CD8+ T cells from PBMCs, taken from culture after CMV antigen stimulation. The origin of the receptors is a human donor in good health (CMV status not recorded). Some clones in this sample may be carry-over from other donors' samples.

To note about this clonotype: This may arise from a read error, as a much more abundant clone is one base away. V and J are TRBV12-5 and TRBJ1-5; D not resolved. The CDR3 consists of 17 residues. The germline gives CDR1 LGHNT, CDR2 FRNRAP. Between the trimmed V and J ends, which lost 1 base and 3 bases, there was a span of 16 bases. In DNA form, the CDR3 reads TGTGCTAGTGGTTTGGAGGGTCCGAAGGTCAACAATCAGCCCCAGCATTTT. It specifies CASGLEGPKVNNQPQHF.

On this clonotype itself: A read error may be the cause here, since a much bigger clone is one base away. The CDR3 loop reads CAGSYRSSYNEQFF. The CDR3 DNA sequence: TGCGCCGGCAGCTACAGGAGCTCCTACAATGAGCAGTTCTTC. The chain recombines TRBV5-1 with TRBJ2-1; D possibly corresponds to TRBD1 (5 bases). This CDR3 spans 14 amino acids. Germline V gene data show CDR1 as SGHRS and CDR2 as YFSETQ. Full variable domain (remainder filled in from reference TRBV5-1 and TRBJ2-1): KAGVTQTPRYLIKTRGQQVTLSCSPISGHRSVSWYQQTPGQGLQFLFEYFSETQRNKGNFPGRFSGRQFSNSRSEMNVSTLELGDSALYLCAGSYRSSYNEQFFGPGTRLTVL.

This clonotype was seen repeatedly, ten times or more. The rearrangement uses TRBV28 and TRBJ2-3; D uncertain. V dropped 5 bases and J dropped 8 bases, with 14 bases sitting between them. The length of the CDR3 is 13 residues. The germline gives CDR1 MDHEN, CDR2 SYDVKM. As DNA, the CDR3 is TGTGCCAGCAGTCCCCCCCATTGGAGTACGCAGTATTTT. Its protein product is CASSPPHWSTQYF.

This chain uses TRBV19 with TRBJ2-5; TRBD2 might be the D (5 bases). The CDR3 spans 12 residues. V lost 7 bases to trimming and J lost 1 base, with 7 bases between them. In germline, CDR1 is LNHDA, CDR2 SQIVND (reference sequence). CDR3 sequence reads: CASNRGQETQYF. The CDR3 bases are TGTGCCAGTAACCGGGGCCAAGAGACCCAGTACTTC. Filled out from reference TRBV19 and TRBJ2-5, the complete variable domain reads DGGITQSPKYLFRKEGQNVTLSCEQNLNHDAMYWYRQDPGQGLRLIYYSQIVNDFQKGDIAEGYSVSREKKESFPLTVTSAQKNPTAFYLCASNRGQETQYFGPGTRLLVL.

The table lists this clonotype with many counts. The chain combines TRBV7-3 with TRBJ1-1, with D unresolved. CDR1 is SGHTA and CDR2 is FQGTGA in the germline V gene. Trimming pared 2 bases from V and 6 bases from J, leaving 16 bases between. CDR3 length equals 15 residues. CDR3 DNA: TGTGCCAGCAGCTTATCCCCAGGCAGAAGTCCTGAAGCTTTCTTT. Translation gives CASSLSPGRSPEAFF.

This clonotype was picked up a small number of times. The rearrangement uses TRBV7-6 and TRBJ2-1; 11 bases map to TRBD2. Germline values: CDR1 SGHVS, CDR2 FNYEAQ. The CDR3 loop spans 15 amino acids. V trimming: 2 bases; J trimming: 8 bases; junction bases outside the gene matches: 5. CDR3: CASSLMTSGADEQFF. The DNA for the CDR3 is TGTGCCAGCAGCTTAATGACTAGCGGGGCCGATGAGCAGTTCTTC.

V and J are TRBV6-5 and TRBJ2-2, with D hard to call. The CDR3 covers 17 residues. CDR1 and CDR2 (germline): MNHEY, SVGAGI. Trimming shortened V by 0 bases and J by 0 bases, and 11 bases separated the two germline ends. CDR3 amino acids: CASSYSRTRANTGELFF. For the CDR3, the DNA is TGTGCCAGCAGTTACTCGCGCACCCGCGCGAACACCGGGGAGCTGTTTTTT.

The chain is built from TRBV7-2 and TRBJ1-2, with D maybe TRBD1 (6 bases). Germline loops: CDR1 SGHTA, CDR2 FQGNSA. Trimming shortened V by 3 bases and J by 8 bases, and 16 bases separated the two germline ends. This CDR3 has 14 residues. The CDR3 DNA follows: TGTGCCAGCAGCTTTCCCGGGGGGGCGGAGGGCTACACCTTC. Protein sequence: CASSFPGGAEGYTF.

V and J are TRBV7-3 and TRBJ2-1; D gene uncertain. Germline V gene data show CDR1 as SGHTA and CDR2 as FQGTGA. Trimming cost V 5 bases and J 0 bases, with 11 bases left between them. CDR3 length equals 15 residues. CDR3 residues: CASSPERSSYNEQFF. CDR3 nucleotides: TGTGCCAGCAGCCCTGAGAGGAGCTCCTACAATGAGCAGTTCTTC.

The chain carries TRBV13 and TRBJ2-3; no firm D call. The CDR3 spans 15 residues. Germline loops: CDR1 PRHDT, CDR2 FYEKMQ (reference sequence). The V end lost 4 bases, the J end lost 3 bases, and 14 bases lay between the germline ends. The CDR3 DNA follows: TGTGCCAGCAGCTCACCCCTAGTTACAACAGATACGCAGTATTTT. It encodes CASSSPLVTTDTQYF.

This clonotype was recorded many times. The chain joins TRBV7-2 to TRBJ2-3; 7 nucleotides match TRBD2. Germline CDR1 SGHTA, CDR2 FQGNSA. Losses at the gene ends were 3 bases for V and 4 bases for J; bases not matched to a gene: 10. The CDR3 extends over 16 amino acids. In DNA form, the CDR3 reads TGTGCCAGCAGCTTCGGGGGGTCGGGGCCCGCAGATACGCAGTATTTT. Its translation is CASSFGGSGPADTQYF.

This clonotype was recorded a few times. This chain connects TRBV4-2 to TRBJ2-2; no reliable D call. The V gene's germline CDR1 is LGHNA and CDR2 YNFKEQ. The CDR3 has 18 amino acids. V lost 1 base, J lost 0 bases, and 15 bases lay in between. CDR3 bases: TGTGCCAGCAGCCAAGCCTCCTACCAGGAAGCGAACACCGGGGAGCTGTTTTTT. It yields the protein CASSQASYQEANTGELFF.

J is TRBJ2-3 and V is TRBV5-4, with a possible D match to TRBD2 (5 bases). This CDR3 region has 15 residues. Looked up from germline, CDR1 is SGHNT and CDR2 is YYREEE (reference sequence). The germline V and J ends were trimmed by 1 base and 2 bases, with 11 bases remaining between them. CDR3 region: CASSLKRGPTDTQYF. In DNA, the CDR3 is TGTGCCAGCAGCTTGAAACGGGGTCCCACAGATACGCAGTATTTT.

This chain links TRBV7-6 with TRBJ1-1, with D possibly matching TRBD1 (5 bases). CDR3 length equals 15 residues. Germline loops: CDR1 SGHVS, CDR2 FNYEAQ. V lost 3 bases, J lost 3 bases, and 14 bases lay in between. The CDR3 region is CASSLGTIPDTEAFF. In DNA form, the CDR3 reads TGTGCCAGCAGCTTGGGGACCATACCGGACACTGAAGCTTTCTTT.

The chain uses TRBV24-1 and TRBJ1-2; TRBD1 aligns across 12 bases. Per the germline V gene, CDR1 is KGHDR and CDR2 is SFDVKD. The V segment lost 1 base and the J segment 10 bases; nucleotides outside the gene matches: 15. The CDR3 is 18 residues long. Here the CDR3 DNA reads TGTGCCACCAGTGATTTCGGGACAGGGGGCGCCTCGGGGGATGACTACACCTTC. Its protein is CATSDFGTGGASGDDYTF.

This clonotype was counted a few times. The genes are TRBV7-3 and TRBJ2-2, with TRBD2 identical over 12 bases. This CDR3 has 21 amino acids. V lost 0 bases to trimming and J lost 1 base; unmatched junction nucleotides: 12. Per germline, CDR1 SGHTA and CDR2 FQGTGA. This CDR3 is CASSLTPRRTSGDMNTGELFF. CDR3 sequence (DNA): TGTGCCAGCAGCTTAACTCCGCGGAGGACTAGCGGGGACATGAACACCGGGGAGCTGTTTTTT.

This clonotype occurred many times. V and J are TRBV12-3 or TRBV12-4 and TRBJ2-7, with 12 bases identical to TRBD2. The CDR3 extends over 14 amino acids. The V and J ends lost 4 bases and 2 bases, in that order; junction bases with no gene match: 0. Here the CDR3 reads CASSSSGGAYEQYF. In DNA form, the CDR3 reads TGTGCCAGCAGTTCTAGCGGGGGGGCCTACGAGCAGTACTTC.

This clonotype was recorded a few times. The V call is TRBV5-4, the J call TRBJ1-2; 7 bases agree with TRBD1. J lost 4 bases, V lost 3 bases, and 15 bases had no gene match. The CDR3 spans 17 residues. Germline values: CDR1 SGHNT, CDR2 YYREEE (reference sequence). The CDR3 DNA reads as TGTGCCAGCAGCTCCGTGACAGGGCTCGGAGATATCTATGGCTACACCTTC. This gives the protein CASSSVTGLGDIYGYTF.

The sample holds many counts of this clonotype. The chain carries TRBV7-8 and TRBJ2-1; no clear D. The CDR3 totals 12 residues. Germline V gene lookup returns CDR1 SGHVS and CDR2 FQNEAQ. V lost 1 base to trimming and J lost 8 bases, with 6 bases between them. CDR3 nucleotides: TGTGCCAGCAGCTTAGTTTACGATGAGCAGTTCTTC. It translates to CASSLVYDEQFF.

This clonotype was counted ten times or more. The CDR3 spells CSVSAAITGELFF. CDR3 in DNA: TGCAGCGTTTCGGCAGCGATCACCGGGGAGCTGTTTTTT. The J gene is TRBJ2-2, the V gene TRBV29-1, with D uncertain. CDR3 size: 13 residues. CDR1 is SQVTM, CDR2 ANQGSEA, per germline. V shed 5 bases and J shed 4 bases, with 11 bases lying between them.

This clonotype has just a few counts. The rearrangement links TRBV6-5 to TRBJ1-1, with 8 positions matching TRBD1. The CDR3 length is 15 residues. The trim removed 6 bases at V and 3 bases at J, leaving 9 bases unmatched. In germline, CDR1 is MNHEY, CDR2 SVGAGI. CDR3 sequence: CASRPQGARDTEAFF. The CDR3 nucleotides read TGTGCCAGCAGACCCCAGGGGGCTAGGGACACTGAAGCTTTCTTT.

This clonotype was recorded at least ten times. The chain joins TRBV7-8 to TRBJ2-7; 13 bases line up with TRBD2. V lost 4 bases to trimming and J lost 0 bases; unmatched junction nucleotides: 3. The CDR3 consists of 16 residues. In germline, CDR1 is SGHVS, CDR2 FQNEAQ. This CDR3 reads CASSSRTSGGSYEQYF. In DNA form, the CDR3 reads TGTGCCAGCAGCTCCCGGACTAGCGGGGGCTCCTACGAGCAGTACTTC.

V is TRBV25-1 and J is TRBJ1-6, with TRBD1 identical over 11 bases. CDR3 length: 14 amino acids. Germline CDR1 and CDR2: MGHDK and SYGVNS. Losses at the gene ends were 8 bases for V and 10 bases for J; bases not matched to a gene: 7. CDR3 sequence reads: CASSIGTGGSPLHF. As DNA, the CDR3 is TGTGCCAGCTCAATCGGGACAGGGGGATCACCCCTCCACTTT.

Details on this clonotype: This may arise from a read error, as a much more abundant clone is one base away. This chain uses TRBV7-4 with TRBJ2-1, with TRBD2 identical over 10 bases. With 5 bases clipped from V and 1 base from J, the junction kept 8 bases outside the gene matches. The germline gives CDR1 SGHVT, CDR2 SQSDAQ. This CDR3 region has 17 residues. The CDR3: CASSPRTSGISYNEQFF. For the CDR3, the DNA is TGTGCCAGCAGCCCGAGGACTAGCGGTATTTCCTACAATGAGCAGTTCTTC.

The chain employs TRBV6-1 and TRBJ2-1, with 7 positions matching TRBD1. The V gene's germline CDR1 is MNHNS and CDR2 SASEGT. The CDR3 contains 13 residues. J lost 5 bases, V lost 6 bases, and 4 bases had no gene match. CDR3 DNA sequence: TGTGCCAGCAGCTGGGACAGTGACAATGAGCAGTTCTTC. Protein: CASSWDSDNEQFF.

In this sample, this clonotype turned up a few times. The CDR3 DNA is TGTGCCAGTAGTATAACAGGGAGTAGCAATCAGCCCCAGCATTTT. Translating gives CASSITGSSNQPQHF. The J gene is TRBJ1-5, the V gene TRBV19, with D maybe TRBD1 (6 bases). CDR1 is LNHDA, CDR2 SQIVND, per germline (reference sequence). This CDR3 comprises 15 residues. V was trimmed by 2 bases and J by 0 bases, leaving 8 bases between them.